Each of the 9 T cell receptor beta chains below was sequenced from the same sample in a study of cytomegalovirus exposure and HLA in healthy donors. Vbeta (60) and Jbeta (13) primers were used in the PCR. The table came from immunoSEQ multiplex PCR; TCRdb's copy has only in-frame clones and leaves some out. The table includes about 120,000 clones, about 68% detected once. Specimen: PBMCs. These receptors came from a man aged 35 to 55 in good health and CMV-seropositive.

In its sample, this clone was seen a few times. This sequence joins TRBV5-1 and TRBJ2-7, with 8 bases lining up with TRBD2. Germline V gene data show CDR1 as SGHRS and CDR2 as YFSETQ. There are 14 residues in the CDR3. The V segment lost 2 bases and the J segment 5 bases; nucleotides outside the gene matches: 6. The CDR3 bases are TGCGCCAGCAGCTTATCGGGAGGGGCCCACGAGCAGTACTTC. This sequence encodes CASSLSGGAHEQYF.

V usage is TRBV9 and J usage is TRBJ2-1, with a tentative D call TRBD2 (6 bases). Germline V gives CDR1 SGDLS, CDR2 YYNGEE. The CDR3 totals 14 residues. V was trimmed by 6 bases and J by 9 bases, leaving 19 bases between them. CDR3 nucleotides: TGTGCCAGCACTATTGGGACTCTTTTAGGTGAGCAGTTCTTC. It yields the protein CASTIGTLLGEQFF.

This chain connects TRBV6-6 to TRBJ1-1, with TRBD1 matching 7 bases. This CDR3 is 15 amino acids long. Trimming at V came to 4 bases and at J to 1 base, leaving 6 bases not matched to a gene. Germline CDR1 reads MNHNY; CDR2 reads SVGAGI (reference sequence). The CDR3 nucleotides are TGTGCCAGCAGTTTATTTACAGGGGCGAACACTGAAGCTTTCTTT. Translating it yields CASSLFTGANTEAFF.

This clone was detected only a few times. This sequence joins TRBV7-2 and TRBJ2-2; possible D gene TRBD2, 5 bases. Germline V lookup: CDR1 SGHTA, CDR2 FQGNSA. The V and J ends lost 5 bases and 8 bases respectively, with 18 bases between them. The CDR3 loop spans 15 amino acids. As DNA, the CDR3 is TGTGCCAGCAGCCCAACCACTAGTTCTATGGGGGAGCTGTTTTTT. Amino acid sequence: CASSPTTSSMGELFF.

V and J are TRBV28 and TRBJ2-7; D is perhaps TRBD2 (6 bases). This CDR3 region has 14 residues. Deletions cut 6 bases from V and 3 bases from J, with 15 bases between. Germline CDR1 reads MDHEN; CDR2 reads SYDVKM. Here the CDR3 reads CASSSSVTHYEQYF. CDR3 DNA sequence: TGTGCCAGCAGCTCTAGCGTTACTCACTACGAGCAGTACTTC.

The CDR3 DNA is TGCGCCAGCAGCTTGGCCATCGACAGGGGGGCAGATACGCAGTATTTT. Translation: CASSLAIDRGADTQYF. The J gene is TRBJ2-3, the V gene TRBV5-1; the match to TRBD1 covers 9 bases. Germline values: CDR1 SGHRS, CDR2 YFSETQ. The trim removed 0 bases at V and 4 bases at J, leaving 6 bases unmatched. CDR3 size: 16 residues.

The chain couples TRBV27 to TRBJ1-6, with a tentative D call TRBD1 (5 bases). The CDR3 has 14 residues. The germline V gene has CDR1 MNHEY and CDR2 SMNVEV (reference sequence). V was trimmed by 5 bases and J by 8 bases, leaving 13 bases between them. CDR3 coding DNA: TGTGCCAGCAGTCCTACAGGTTTTTATTCACCCCTCCACTTT. This sequence encodes CASSPTGFYSPLHF.

This clone showed up just once. The CDR3 DNA sequence: TGCGCCAGCAGCCGGGACAGGGGTGAGCAGTTCTTC. It translates to CASSRDRGEQFF. V is TRBV5-1 and J is TRBJ2-1; 10 positions agree with TRBD1. Trimming removed 4 bases from V and 9 bases from J; junction bases left unmatched: 1. Per germline, CDR1 SGHRS and CDR2 YFSETQ. The CDR3 is 12 amino acids.

A word on this clone: At the DNA level, this CDR3 is encoded by other sequences in the same sample as well. V gene TRBV9 combines with J gene TRBJ2-2; D is unclear. Germline lookup yields CDR1 SGDLS and CDR2 YYNGEE. This CDR3 is 14 amino acids long. V lost 3 bases and J lost 0, with 6 bases in between. This chain's CDR3 is CASSGGANTGELFF. The DNA for the CDR3 is TGTGCCAGCAGCGGCGGAGCGAACACCGGGGAGCTGTTTTTT.